This TCR beta chain was obtained from a study of CD4 T cells in relation to SARS-CoV-2 and coronaviruses. Some clones are missing from TCRdb's copy, which holds only in-frame ones; the method was immunoSEQ multiplex PCR. The profile shows around 12,000 clones, around 87% of them singletons. CDR1 and CDR2 (germline): SGHKS, YYEKEE (reference sequence). V was trimmed by 1 base and J by 0 bases, leaving 9 bases between them. CDR3 length equals 15 residues. This sequence was found in an adult with COVID-19. This sequence joins TRBV5-5 and TRBJ2-3; D is undetermined. The sample taken for sequencing was naive CD4+ T cells from PBMCs. Subset described: naive CD4+ T cells isolated by negative enrichment. For the CDR3, the DNA is TGTGCCAGCAGCTTGCCAACTCCTAGCACAGATACGCAGTATTTT. Its protein product is CASSLPTPSTDTQYF.